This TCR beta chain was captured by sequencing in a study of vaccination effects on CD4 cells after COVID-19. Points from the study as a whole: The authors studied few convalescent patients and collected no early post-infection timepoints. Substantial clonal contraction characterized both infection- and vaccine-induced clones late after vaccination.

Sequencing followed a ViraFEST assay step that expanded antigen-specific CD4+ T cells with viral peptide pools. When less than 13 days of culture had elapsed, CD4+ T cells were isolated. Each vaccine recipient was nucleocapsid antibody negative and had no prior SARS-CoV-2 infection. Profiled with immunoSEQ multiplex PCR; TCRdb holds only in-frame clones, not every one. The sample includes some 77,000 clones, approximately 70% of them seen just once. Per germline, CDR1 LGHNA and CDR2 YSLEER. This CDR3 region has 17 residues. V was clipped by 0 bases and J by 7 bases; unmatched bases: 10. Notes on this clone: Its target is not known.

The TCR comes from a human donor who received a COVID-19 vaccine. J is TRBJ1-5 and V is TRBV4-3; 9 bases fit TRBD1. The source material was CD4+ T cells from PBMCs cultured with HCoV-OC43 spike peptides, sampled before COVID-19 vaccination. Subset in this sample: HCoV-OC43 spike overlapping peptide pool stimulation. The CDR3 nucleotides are TGCGCCAGCAGCCAAGATACAGGGGGCTTTCGGGGACAGCCCCAGCATTTT. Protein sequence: CASSQDTGGFRGQPQHF.